The sequence of this T cell receptor beta chain was determined in a study of cytomegalovirus exposure and HLA in healthy donors. Regarding the study as a whole: The study flagged around 160 TCR beta chains as cytomegalovirus-associated.

With 1 base removed from V and 9 bases from J, the gap between germline ends came to 8 bases. The CDR3 consists of 12 residues. CDR1 is SGDLS, CDR2 YYNGEE, per germline. The table came from immunoSEQ multiplex PCR; TCRdb's copy has only in-frame clones and leaves some out. Counted here are 150,000 or so clones, around 84% occurring once; the ten biggest clones make up roughly 1.9%. This clone was counted only a few times. The target antigen is unknown. The sample consisted of PBMCs. The V call is TRBV9, the J call TRBJ1-3; D gene ambiguous. The TCR comes from a human donor in good health. Here the CDR3 DNA reads TGTGCCAGCAGCGTACCGGGTGGCACCATATATTTT. Its translation is CASSVPGGTIYF.